This TCR beta chain stems from a study of CD8+ T cells in alopecia areata. After isolation, RNA underwent reverse transcription to generate cDNA as the sequencing template. Generated by immunoSEQ multiplex PCR, the TCRdb table keeps only in-frame clones and is missing some. The sample lists some 170,000 clones, around 63% seen once, with under 2% in the top ten. Turning to this clone: Its antigen remains unidentified.

Separation by sorting yielded CD4+ and CD8+ T cells from PBMCs. V trimming: 4 bases; J trimming: 2 bases; junction bases outside the gene matches: 5. The CDR3 is 14 residues long. Germline V gene sequence: CDR1 SGDLS, CDR2 YYNGEE. General observations from the study: Between patients, shared TCR sequences were less clear than in mice. This was possibly due in part to HLA diversity in the patient population. There were also resident alphabeta T cells of normal skin sequenced in scalp samples.

The receptor was isolated from a human donor with alopecia areata. The specimen was CD4+ T cells sorted from blood, collected at week 0. J is TRBJ2-5 and V is TRBV9; 7 positions agree with TRBD1. The CDR3 loop reads CASSLGTAQETQYF. The CDR3 DNA reads TGTGCCAGCAGCCTGGGGACAGCTCAAGAGACCCAGTACTTC.